The 19 T cell receptor beta chains given below trace back to one sample, sequenced in a study of T cell repertoires in cytomegalovirus infection. These TCRs are of unknown antigen specificity. A single record per CDR3 protein comes from TCRdb applying MiXCR to the reads. The table lists tens of thousands of distinct CDR3 sequences, roughly a quarter of them singletons, with roughly 50% in the top ten. The material was CD8+ T cells from cultured PBMCs, obtained from culture after CMV antigen stimulation. These receptors all stem from a human donor in good health (CMV status not recorded). Some clones in this sample may be carry-over from other donors' samples.

The J gene is TRBJ2-7, the V gene TRBV4-2; D remains ambiguous. The CDR3 has 15 residues. Looked up from germline, CDR1 is LGHNA and CDR2 is YNFKEQ. V lost 0 bases and J lost 0, with 9 bases in between. The CDR3 coding sequence is TGTGCCAGCAGCCAAGATCATCCAGGCTCCTACGAGCAGTACTTC. Translation gives CASSQDHPGSYEQYF.

The chain is built from TRBV5-6 and TRBJ1-1; D is ambiguous. V was cut by 3 bases and J by 6 bases, with 12 bases left in between. CDR1 is SGHDT and CDR2 is YYEEEE in the germline V gene. The CDR3 has 13 amino acids. In DNA, the CDR3 is TGTGCCAGCAGCTCCGAGGTCCCCCCTGAAGCTTTCTTT. This encodes CASSSEVPPEAFF. Looking up the rest from reference TRBV5-6 and TRBJ1-1 gives the full variable domain: DAGVTQSPTHLIKTRGQQVTLRCSPKSGHDTVSWYQQALGQGPQFIFQYYEEEERQRGNFPDRFSGHQFPNYSSELNVNALLLGDSALYLCASSSEVPPEAFFGQGTRLTVV.

This clonotype was counted many times. The rearrangement links TRBV27 to TRBJ2-7; D remains unclear. Germline CDR1 MNHEY, CDR2 SMNVEV (reference sequence). CDR3 length equals 11 residues. Trimming removed 2 bases at V and 4 bases at J, with 3 bases between. The CDR3 nucleotides read TGTGCCAGCAGTTTAGGTTACGAGCAGTACTTC. Translation gives CASSLGYEQYF.

The chain combines TRBV29-1 with TRBJ1-1, with unresolved D. The CDR3 loop spans 14 amino acids. Germline V gene data show CDR1 as SQVTM and CDR2 as ANQGSEA. The germline V and J ends were trimmed by 6 bases and 4 bases, with 18 bases remaining between them. The CDR3 here is CSVTSGPSGTEAFF. CDR3 DNA sequence: TGCAGCGTCACCTCCGGGCCCAGTGGCACTGAAGCTTTCTTT. The entire variable domain, with the rest obtained from reference TRBV29-1 and TRBJ1-1, is as follows: SAVISQKPSRDICQRGTSLTIQCQVDSQVTMMFWYRQQPGQSLTLIATANQGSEATYESGFVIDKFPISRPNLTFSTLTVSNMSPEDSSIYLCSVTSGPSGTEAFFGQGTRLTVV.

The sample holds a few counts of this clonotype. J is TRBJ1-1 and V is TRBV7-9; tentatively, D is TRBD1 (5 bases). This CDR3 region has 13 residues. Germline V CDR1 and CDR2: SEHNR, FQNEAQ (reference sequence). V lost 5 bases to trimming and J lost 6 bases, with 13 bases between them. The CDR3 spells CASSPAGGAEAFF. In nucleotides, the CDR3 is TGTGCCAGCAGCCCGGCGGGGGGTGCTGAAGCTTTCTTT.

This clonotype was recorded a few times. J is TRBJ1-1 and V is TRBV11-2, with 9 bases fitting TRBD1. The CDR3 contains 16 residues. Germline V lookup: CDR1 SGHAT, CDR2 FQNNGV. With V trimmed by 6 bases and J by 6 bases, 14 bases remained unmatched. The CDR3, as DNA: TGTGCCAGCAGTTTGGGCGGACAGGGGTTATCGGCTGAAGCTTTCTTT. Amino acid sequence: CASSLGGQGLSAEAFF.

The J gene is TRBJ2-5, the V gene TRBV28, with unresolved D. The germline CDR1 and CDR2 sequences are MDHEN and SYDVKM. V lost 2 bases, J lost 2 bases, and 15 bases lay in between. The CDR3 totals 16 residues. Written as DNA, the CDR3 is TGTGCCAGCAGTTTAGGGGTGAATAGGGTTCAAGAGACCCAGTACTTC. It codes for CASSLGVNRVQETQYF.

This clonotype showed up just a few times. The chain recombines TRBV20-1 with TRBJ2-7, with 10 positions matching TRBD2. V gave up 6 bases and J gave up 2 bases; unmatched junction bases: 13. The CDR3 sequence is 16 residues long. CDR1 is DFQATT and CDR2 is SNEGSKA in the germline V gene (reference sequence). CDR3 coding DNA: TGCAGTGCAGACTGGACTAGCGGAAAGAGACCCTACGAGCAGTACTTC. Translated, it gives CSADWTSGKRPYEQYF.

The rearrangement joins TRBV10-3 to TRBJ1-5, with 8 bases aligning to TRBD1. This CDR3 has 15 residues. Germline-derived CDR1 and CDR2 are ENHRY and SYGVKD. The V gene end was trimmed by 6 bases and the J gene end by 5 bases; junction bases not matched to a gene: 9. The DNA for the CDR3 is TGTGCCATCAGCCCCGGACAGGGTGGTGATCAGCCCCAGCATTTT. This sequence encodes CAISPGQGGDQPQHF.

The J gene is TRBJ1-4, the V gene TRBV19; the D is unclear. Germline CDR1 and CDR2: LNHDA and SQIVND (reference sequence). Trimming removed 3 bases at V and 5 bases at J, with 7 bases between. This CDR3 is 13 amino acids long. The DNA of the CDR3 is TGTGCCAGTAGTATCCGGAGGAATGAAAAACTGTTTTTT. This encodes CASSIRRNEKLFF.

The chain recombines TRBV20-1 with TRBJ2-2, with D unclear. Germline loops: CDR1 DFQATT, CDR2 SNEGSKA (reference sequence). Trimming cost V 3 bases and J 0 bases, with 5 bases left between them. CDR3 size: 13 residues. The CDR3, as DNA: TGCAGTGCTAGTCGATCGAACACCGGGGAGCTGTTTTTT. Amino acids: CSASRSNTGELFF.

This clonotype was counted at least ten times. The chain couples TRBV12-3 or TRBV12-4 to TRBJ1-5, with D unclear. The CDR3 totals 15 residues. Trimming took off 2 bases at V and 4 bases at J, with 12 bases between the two ends. The CDR3 is CASSLRAAQNQPQHF. The DNA of the CDR3 is TGTGCCAGCAGTTTAAGAGCGGCACAAAATCAGCCCCAGCATTTT.

This clonotype was detected only once. CDR3 DNA sequence: TGTGCCAGCAGTTACTCGAGAGGGACGCTGTCCCTCGAAGCTTTCTTT. Translation gives CASSYSRGTLSLEAFF. The rearrangement uses TRBV6-2 or TRBV6-3 and TRBJ1-1; the D gene is possibly TRBD1 (5 bases). The ends were cut back, 0 bases at V and 8 bases at J, with 19 bases in the middle. Germline values: CDR1 MNHEY, CDR2 SVGEGT. The CDR3 totals 16 residues.

In this sample, this clonotype turned up a few times. The chain combines TRBV6-2 or TRBV6-3 with TRBJ1-1; D might be TRBD1 (6 bases). The CDR3 has 14 amino acids. V lost 3 bases and J lost 5, with 13 bases in between. The germline V gene encodes CDR1 MNHEY and CDR2 SVGEGT. For the CDR3, the DNA is TGTGCCAGCAGTTATAAGGGGGAGGCGACTGAAGCTTTCTTT. This codes for CASSYKGEATEAFF.

In its sample, this clonotype was seen many times. CDR3 in DNA: TGTGCCAGCAGGTGGAGGGGAAGTGGGGGGAAGGACACTGAAGCTTTCTTT. This translates into CASRWRGSGGKDTEAFF. The gene calls are TRBV13 and TRBJ1-1; perhaps TRBD1 as D (5 bases). Germline CDR1 is PRHDT and CDR2 is FYEKMQ (reference sequence). The CDR3 sequence is 17 residues long. V dropped 6 bases and J dropped 3 bases, with 23 bases sitting between them.

This clonotype was counted many times. This sequence joins TRBV7-6 and TRBJ2-7, with 9 positions matching TRBD2. The germline V gene encodes CDR1 SGHVS and CDR2 FNYEAQ. The ends lost 11 bases at V and 2 bases at J; junction bases unmatched: 10. The CDR3 covers 14 residues. The CDR3 region has the DNA TGTGCCTCCACGGCGGGGGGGTTAACCTACGAGCAGTACTTC. Protein sequence: CASTAGGLTYEQYF.

There are many counts of this clonotype. V usage is TRBV7-9 and J usage is TRBJ2-1; 8 nucleotides line up with TRBD1. Trimming cost V 5 bases and J 6 bases; bases outside gene matches: 12. Germline CDR1 reads SEHNR; CDR2 reads FQNEAQ (reference sequence). The CDR3 is 16 amino acids. The CDR3 DNA reads as TGTGCCAGCAGCATAATGACAGGGGAGAAGGCCAATGAGCAGTTCTTC. Protein product: CASSIMTGEKANEQFF.

The V gene is TRBV30, the J gene TRBJ2-7; 10 bases are shared with TRBD2. Per germline, CDR1 GTSNPN and CDR2 SVGIG (reference sequence). This CDR3 region has 13 residues. Trimming took 3 bases from V and 7 from J; bases not matched to a gene: 6. The CDR3 here is CAWSQGLAVEQYF. The CDR3 region has the DNA TGTGCCTGGAGCCAAGGACTAGCGGTAGAGCAGTACTTC.

In its sample, this clonotype was seen many times. V gene TRBV7-2 combines with J gene TRBJ1-5, with no clear D. This CDR3 spans 15 amino acids. Germline V gives CDR1 SGHTA, CDR2 FQGNSA. V lost 0 bases and J 1 base, leaving 7 bases between the germline ends. This chain's CDR3 is CASSLADASNQPQHF. Written as DNA, the CDR3 is TGTGCCAGCAGCTTAGCGGATGCCAGCAATCAGCCCCAGCATTTT.